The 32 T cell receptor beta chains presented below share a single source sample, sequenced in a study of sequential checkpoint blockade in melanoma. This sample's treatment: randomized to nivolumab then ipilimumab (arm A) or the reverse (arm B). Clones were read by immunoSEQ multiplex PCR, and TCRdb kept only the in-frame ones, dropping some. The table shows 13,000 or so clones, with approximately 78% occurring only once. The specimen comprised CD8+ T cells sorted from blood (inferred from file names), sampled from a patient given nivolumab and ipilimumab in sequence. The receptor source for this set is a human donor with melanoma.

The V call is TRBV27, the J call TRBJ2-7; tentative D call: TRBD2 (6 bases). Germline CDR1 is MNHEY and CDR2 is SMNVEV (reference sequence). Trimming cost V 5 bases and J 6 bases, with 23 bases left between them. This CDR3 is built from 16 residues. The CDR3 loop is CASSPGTPKRSGEQYF. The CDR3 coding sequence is TGTGCCAGCAGTCCCGGGACTCCAAAGCGATCTGGCGAGCAGTACTTC.

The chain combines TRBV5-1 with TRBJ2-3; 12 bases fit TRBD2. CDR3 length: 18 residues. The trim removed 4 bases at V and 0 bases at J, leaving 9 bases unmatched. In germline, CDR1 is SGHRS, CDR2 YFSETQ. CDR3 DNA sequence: TGCGCCAGCAGCCCTAGGACTAGCGGGGAGACTAGCACAGATACGCAGTATTTT. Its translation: CASSPRTSGETSTDTQYF.

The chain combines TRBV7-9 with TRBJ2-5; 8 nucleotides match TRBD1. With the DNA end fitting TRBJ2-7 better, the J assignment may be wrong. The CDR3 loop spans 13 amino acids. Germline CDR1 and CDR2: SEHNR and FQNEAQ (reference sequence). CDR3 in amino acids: CASSLPGQDEQYF. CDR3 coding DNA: TGTGCCAGCAGCTTACCGGGACAGGACGAGCAGTACTTC.

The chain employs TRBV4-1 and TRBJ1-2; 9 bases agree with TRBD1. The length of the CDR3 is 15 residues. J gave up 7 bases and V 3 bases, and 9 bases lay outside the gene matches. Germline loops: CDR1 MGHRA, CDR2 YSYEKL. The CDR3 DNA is TGCGCCAGCAGCCACCCGGACAGGGGTCCCCTTGGCTACACCTTC. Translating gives CASSHPDRGPLGYTF.

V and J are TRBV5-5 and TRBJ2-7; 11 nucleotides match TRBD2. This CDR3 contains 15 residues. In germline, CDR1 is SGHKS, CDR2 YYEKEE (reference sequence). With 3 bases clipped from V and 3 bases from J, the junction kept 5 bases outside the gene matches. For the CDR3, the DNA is TGTGCCAGCAGCTGGAGGCTAGCGGGAGGCTACGAGCAGTACTTC. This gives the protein CASSWRLAGGYEQYF.

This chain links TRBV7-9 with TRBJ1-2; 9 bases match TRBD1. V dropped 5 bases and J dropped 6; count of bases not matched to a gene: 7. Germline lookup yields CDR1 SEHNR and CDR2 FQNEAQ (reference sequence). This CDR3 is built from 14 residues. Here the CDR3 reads CASSLVGQGDGYTF. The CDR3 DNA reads TGTGCCAGCAGCCTAGTGGGACAGGGAGATGGCTACACCTTC.

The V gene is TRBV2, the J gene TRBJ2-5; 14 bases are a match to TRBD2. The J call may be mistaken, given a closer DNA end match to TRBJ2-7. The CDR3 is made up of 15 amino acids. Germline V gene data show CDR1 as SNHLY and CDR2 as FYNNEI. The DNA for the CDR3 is TGTGCCAGCAGGGCTAGACTAGCGGGAGGGGACGAGCAGTACTTC. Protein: CASRARLAGGDEQYF.

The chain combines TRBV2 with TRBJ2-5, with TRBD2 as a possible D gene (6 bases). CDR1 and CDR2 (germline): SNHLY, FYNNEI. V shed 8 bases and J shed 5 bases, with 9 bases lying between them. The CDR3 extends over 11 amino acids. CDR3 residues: CASYGGETQYF. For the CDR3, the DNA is TGTGCCAGCTATGGGGGGGAGACCCAGTACTTC.

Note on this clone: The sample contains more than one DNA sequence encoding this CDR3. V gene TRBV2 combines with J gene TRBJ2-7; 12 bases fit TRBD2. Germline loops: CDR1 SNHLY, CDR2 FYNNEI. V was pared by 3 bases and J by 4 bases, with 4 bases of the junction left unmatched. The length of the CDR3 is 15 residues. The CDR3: CASSETSGRRYEQYF. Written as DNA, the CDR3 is TGTGCCAGCAGTGAGACTAGCGGGAGAAGGTACGAGCAGTACTTC. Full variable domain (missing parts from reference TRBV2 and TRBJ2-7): EPEVTQTPSHQVTQMGQEVILRCVPISNHLYFYWYRQILGQKVEFLVSFYNNEISEKSEIFDDQFSVERPDGSNFTLKIRSTKLEDSAMYFCASSETSGRRYEQYFGPGTRLTVT.

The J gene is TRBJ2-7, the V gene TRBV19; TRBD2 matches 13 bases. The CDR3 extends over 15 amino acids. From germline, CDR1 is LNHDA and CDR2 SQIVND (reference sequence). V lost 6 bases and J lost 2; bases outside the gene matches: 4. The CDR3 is CASRGLAGETYEQYF. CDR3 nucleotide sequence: TGTGCCAGTAGAGGACTAGCGGGGGAGACCTACGAGCAGTACTTC.

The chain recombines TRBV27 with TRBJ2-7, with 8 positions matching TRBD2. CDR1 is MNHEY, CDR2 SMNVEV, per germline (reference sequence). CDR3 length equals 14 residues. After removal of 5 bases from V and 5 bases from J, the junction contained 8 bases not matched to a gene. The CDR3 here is CASSRSGGRNEQYF. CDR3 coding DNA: TGTGCCAGCAGTCGAAGCGGGGGTAGGAACGAGCAGTACTTC.

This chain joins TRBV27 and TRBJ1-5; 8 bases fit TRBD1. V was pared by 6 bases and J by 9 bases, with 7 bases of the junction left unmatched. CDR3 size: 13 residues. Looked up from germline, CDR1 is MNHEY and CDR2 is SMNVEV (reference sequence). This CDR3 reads CASSLGQGWPQHF. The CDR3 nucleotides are TGTGCCAGCAGCTTAGGACAGGGTTGGCCCCAGCATTTT.

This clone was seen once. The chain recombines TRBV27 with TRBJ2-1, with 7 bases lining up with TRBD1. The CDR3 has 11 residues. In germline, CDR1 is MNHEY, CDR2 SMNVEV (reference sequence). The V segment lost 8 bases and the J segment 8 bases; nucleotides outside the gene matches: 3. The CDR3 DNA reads TGTGCCAGCTTTGACAGGGATGAGCAGTTCTTC. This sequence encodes CASFDRDEQFF.

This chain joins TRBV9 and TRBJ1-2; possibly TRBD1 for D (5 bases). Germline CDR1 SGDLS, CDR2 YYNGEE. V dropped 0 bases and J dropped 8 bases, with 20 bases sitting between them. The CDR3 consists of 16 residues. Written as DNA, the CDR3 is TGTGCCAGCAGCGTAGCTAAGGAGGGGCCCTCCTGGGGCTACACCTTC. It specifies CASSVAKEGPSWGYTF.

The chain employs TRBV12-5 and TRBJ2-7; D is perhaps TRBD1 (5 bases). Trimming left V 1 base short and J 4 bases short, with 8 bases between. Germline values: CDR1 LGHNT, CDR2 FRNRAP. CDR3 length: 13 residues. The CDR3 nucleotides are TGTGCTAGTGGTTTGGGACCAGGGTACGAGCAGTACTTC. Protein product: CASGLGPGYEQYF.

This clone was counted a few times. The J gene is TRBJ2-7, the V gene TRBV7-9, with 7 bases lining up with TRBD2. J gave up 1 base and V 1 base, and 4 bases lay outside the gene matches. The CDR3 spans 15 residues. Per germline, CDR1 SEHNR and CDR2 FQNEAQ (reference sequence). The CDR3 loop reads CASSLGGGISYEQYF. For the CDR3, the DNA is TGTGCCAGCAGCTTAGGGGGGGGGATATCCTACGAGCAGTACTTC.

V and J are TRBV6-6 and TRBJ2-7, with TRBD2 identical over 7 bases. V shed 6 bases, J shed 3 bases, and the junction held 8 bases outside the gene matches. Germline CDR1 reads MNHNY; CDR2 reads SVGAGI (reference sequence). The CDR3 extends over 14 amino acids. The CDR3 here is CASSHGTNRYEQYF. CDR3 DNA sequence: TGTGCCAGCAGCCACGGGACTAACCGCTACGAGCAGTACTTC.

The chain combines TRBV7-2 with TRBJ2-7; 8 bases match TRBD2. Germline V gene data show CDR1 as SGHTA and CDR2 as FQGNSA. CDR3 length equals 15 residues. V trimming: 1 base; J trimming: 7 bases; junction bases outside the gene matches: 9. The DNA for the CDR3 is TGTGCCAGCAGCTTAGACGGGAGGGCCTTAGGGGAGCAGTACTTC. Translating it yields CASSLDGRALGEQYF.

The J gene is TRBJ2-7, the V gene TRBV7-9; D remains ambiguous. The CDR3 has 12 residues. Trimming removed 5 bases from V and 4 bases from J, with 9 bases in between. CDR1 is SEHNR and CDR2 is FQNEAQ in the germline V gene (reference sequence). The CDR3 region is CASSLPFYEQYF. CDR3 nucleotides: TGTGCCAGCAGCCTACCATTTTACGAGCAGTACTTC.

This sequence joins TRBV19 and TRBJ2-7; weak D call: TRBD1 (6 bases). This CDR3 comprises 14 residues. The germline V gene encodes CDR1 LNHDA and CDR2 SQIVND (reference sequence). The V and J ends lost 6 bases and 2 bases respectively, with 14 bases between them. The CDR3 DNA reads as TGTGCCAGTAGCCGCCCCGGGACACCCTACGAGCAGTACTTC. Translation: CASSRPGTPYEQYF.

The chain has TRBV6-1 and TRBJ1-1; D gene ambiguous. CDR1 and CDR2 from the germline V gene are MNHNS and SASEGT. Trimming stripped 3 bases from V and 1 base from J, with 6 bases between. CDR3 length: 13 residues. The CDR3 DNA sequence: TGTGCCAGCAGTGACTATGGGAACACTGAAGCTTTCTTT. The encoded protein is CASSDYGNTEAFF.

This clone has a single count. The CDR3 DNA reads TGTGCCAGTAGTATTTTGAAAGGGACAGATCAAGAGACCCAGTACTTC. Encoded protein: CASSILKGTDQETQYF. The chain carries TRBV19 and TRBJ2-5; the match to TRBD1 covers 7 bases. Germline lookup yields CDR1 LNHDA and CDR2 SQIVND (reference sequence). Trimming removed 3 bases from V and 2 bases from J; junction bases left unmatched: 9. The CDR3 totals 16 residues. The entire variable domain, with the rest obtained from reference TRBV19 and TRBJ2-5, is as follows: DGGITQSPKYLFRKEGQNVTLSCEQNLNHDAMYWYRQDPGQGLRLIYYSQIVNDFQKGDIAEGYSVSREKKESFPLTVTSAQKNPTAFYLCASSILKGTDQETQYFGPGTRLLVL.

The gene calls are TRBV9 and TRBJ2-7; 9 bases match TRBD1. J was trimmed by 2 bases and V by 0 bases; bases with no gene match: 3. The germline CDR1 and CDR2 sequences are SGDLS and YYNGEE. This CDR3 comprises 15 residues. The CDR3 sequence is CASSVGGTGTYEQYF. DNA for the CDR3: TGTGCCAGCAGCGTAGGAGGGACAGGGACCTACGAGCAGTACTTC.

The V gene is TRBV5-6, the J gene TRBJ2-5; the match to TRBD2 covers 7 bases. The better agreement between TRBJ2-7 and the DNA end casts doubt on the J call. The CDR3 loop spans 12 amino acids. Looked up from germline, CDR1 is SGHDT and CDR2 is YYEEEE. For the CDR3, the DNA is TGTGCCAGCAGCGCGGGGGACTACGAGCAGTACTTC. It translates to CASSAGDYEQYF.

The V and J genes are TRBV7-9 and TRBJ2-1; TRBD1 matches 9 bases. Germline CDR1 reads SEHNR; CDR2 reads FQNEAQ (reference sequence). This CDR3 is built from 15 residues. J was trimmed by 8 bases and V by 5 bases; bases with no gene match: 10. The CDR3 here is CASSPTGTGTHEQFF. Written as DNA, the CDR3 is TGTGCCAGCAGCCCAACCGGGACAGGGACGCATGAGCAGTTCTTC.

Here the CDR3 reads CASSEDREANTGELFF. In DNA form, the CDR3 reads TGTGCCAGCAGCGAGGACAGGGAGGCGAACACCGGGGAGCTGTTTTTT. The chain carries TRBV9 and TRBJ2-2; 8 bases line up with TRBD1. Germline CDR1 reads SGDLS; CDR2 reads YYNGEE. The trim removed 3 bases at V and 0 bases at J, leaving 4 bases unmatched. The CDR3 totals 16 residues.

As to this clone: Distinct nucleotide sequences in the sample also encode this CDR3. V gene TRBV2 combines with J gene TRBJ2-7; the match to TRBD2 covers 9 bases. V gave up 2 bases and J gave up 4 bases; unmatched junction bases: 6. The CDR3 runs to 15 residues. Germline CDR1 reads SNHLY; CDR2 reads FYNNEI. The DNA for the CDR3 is TGTGCCAGCAGTGAAACTAGCGGGCGAAGGTACGAGCAGTACTTC. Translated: CASSETSGRRYEQYF.

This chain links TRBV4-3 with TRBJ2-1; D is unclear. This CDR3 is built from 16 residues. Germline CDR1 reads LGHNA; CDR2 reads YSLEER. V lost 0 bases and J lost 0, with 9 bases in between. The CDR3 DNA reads TGCGCCAGCAGCCAAGACCGGGTAAGCTCCTACAATGAGCAGTTCTTC. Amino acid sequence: CASSQDRVSSYNEQFF.

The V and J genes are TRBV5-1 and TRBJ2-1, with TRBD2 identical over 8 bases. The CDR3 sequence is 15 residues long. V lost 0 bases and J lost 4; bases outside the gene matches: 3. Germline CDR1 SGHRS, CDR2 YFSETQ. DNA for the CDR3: TGCGCCAGCAGCTTGGCTCTAGCGGGTTACAATGAGCAGTTCTTC. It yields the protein CASSLALAGYNEQFF.

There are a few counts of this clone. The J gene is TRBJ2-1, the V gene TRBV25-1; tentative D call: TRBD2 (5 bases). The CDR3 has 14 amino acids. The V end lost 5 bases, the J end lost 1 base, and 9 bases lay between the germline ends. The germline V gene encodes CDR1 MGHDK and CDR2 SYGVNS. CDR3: CASSQTTSYNEQFF. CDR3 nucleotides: TGTGCCAGCAGTCAGACTACGTCCTACAATGAGCAGTTCTTC.

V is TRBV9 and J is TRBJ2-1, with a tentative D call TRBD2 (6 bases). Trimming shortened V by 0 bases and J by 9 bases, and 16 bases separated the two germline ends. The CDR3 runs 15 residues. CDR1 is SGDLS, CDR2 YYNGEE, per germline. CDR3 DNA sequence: TGTGCCAGCAGCGTAGGAGGGACTGGGCTTAGTGAGCAGTTCTTC. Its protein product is CASSVGGTGLSEQFF.

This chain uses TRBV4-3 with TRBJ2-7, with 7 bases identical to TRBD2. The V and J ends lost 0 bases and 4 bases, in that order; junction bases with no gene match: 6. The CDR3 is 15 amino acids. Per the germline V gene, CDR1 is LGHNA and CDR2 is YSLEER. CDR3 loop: CASSQELGGLYEQYF. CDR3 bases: TGCGCCAGCAGCCAAGAGCTCGGGGGGTTATACGAGCAGTACTTC.